This TCR beta chain derives from a study of cytomegalovirus exposure and HLA in healthy donors. Turning to the study itself: A prior analysis found 117 million unique TCR beta sequences from around 180 million T cells. Inside one of the first data releases sat 85 million or so unique TCRs taken from HLA-typed donors.

The CDR3 totals 14 residues. CDR1 and CDR2 (germline): SGHRS, YFSETQ. The trim removed 10 bases at V and 3 bases at J, leaving 10 bases unmatched. It was with 60 Vbeta and 13 Jbeta primers that the PCR ran. Generated by immunoSEQ multiplex PCR, the TCRdb table keeps only in-frame clones and is missing some. The data contain some 200,000 clones, approximately 85% of them singletons. At sampling all donors were nominally healthy, likely with unrecorded immune exposures. The TCR sequence derives from a woman aged 50 to 65 in good health and CMV-seropositive. This chain uses TRBV5-1 with TRBJ2-3, with 8 positions matching TRBD1. The sample taken for sequencing was PBMCs. The CDR3 loop reads CAASTGDSTDTQYF. The DNA of the CDR3 is TGCGCCGCCTCGACAGGGGATAGTACAGATACGCAGTATTTT.